Listed below are T cell receptor beta chains from one sample, sequenced in a study of T cells in Graves' hyperthyroidism and ophthalmopathy. TCRdb recomputed calls from the multiplex PCR reads with MiXCR, one row per CDR3 protein. Of 100,000 to 140,000 distinct CDR3 sequences listed, more than 15% were seen once; the top ten hold around 44%. What was sequenced was blood. The source of these receptors is a woman aged 45 to 65 with Graves' hyperthyroidism. CDR3s include the opening cysteine and the closing phenylalanine or tryptophan. The D gene is left open where the match is weak. Size is omitted from some rows. Given values are once, few, many or a class for expanded clones.

cdr3_aa cdr3_nt d_call j_call v_call clone_size
CSARQGGMNTEAFF TGCAGTGCTAGACAGGGGGGGATGAACACTGAAGCTTTCTTT TRBD1 TRBJ1-1 TRBV20-1 many
CASSPRSDRGYTF TGTGCCAGCAGCCCACGCAGCGACCGTGGCTACACCTTC NA TRBJ1-2 TRBV7-2 many
CASTKLLGDEQFF TGTGCCAGCACCAAGTTGTTGGGCGATGAGCAGTTCTTC NA TRBJ2-1 TRBV2 many
CSARTGDSTDTQYF TGCAGTGCTAGAACCGGGGATAGCACAGATACGCAGTATTTT NA TRBJ2-3 TRBV20-1 many
CASSPATGFRNQPQHF TGTGCCAGCAGTCCAGCTACAGGGTTTCGCAATCAGCCCCAGCATTTT NA TRBJ1-5 TRBV28 many
CASTGAAGSTEAFF TGCGCCAGCACGGGAGCCGCAGGTTCCACTGAAGCTTTCTTT NA TRBJ1-1 TRBV5-1 once
CASSSPGYEQYF TGTGCCAGCAGCTCCCCAGGTTACGAGCAGTACTTC NA TRBJ2-7 TRBV7-2 many
CASSLLAGSSTDTQYF TGCGCCAGCAGCTTGTTGGCGGGCTCTAGCACAGATACGCAGTATTTT NA TRBJ2-3 TRBV5-1 many
CASQIGVVVNTEAFF TGCGCCAGTCAAATAGGGGTGGTGGTGAACACTGAAGCTTTCTTT NA TRBJ1-1 TRBV5-1 many
CASSGSGGRFNEQYF TGTGCCAGCAGCGGGTCTGGCGGGAGGTTCAACGAGCAGTACTTC TRBD2 TRBJ2-7 TRBV2 NA
CASSLSTSQETQYF TGTGCCAGCAGCTTAAGCACTAGCCAAGAGACCCAGTACTTC NA TRBJ2-5 TRBV13 many
CASSIVDSNQPQHF TGTGCCAGTAGTATTGTGGACAGCAATCAGCCCCAGCATTTT NA TRBJ1-5 TRBV19 many
CASSDPTGLTDTQYF TGTGCCAGCAGTGACCCGACAGGGCTCACAGATACGCAGTATTTT TRBD1 TRBJ2-3 TRBV28 many
CASSQRQGDTGELFF TGTGCCAGCTCTCAACGACAGGGGGACACCGGGGAGCTGTTTTTT TRBD1 TRBJ2-2 TRBV18 many
CASTVGGVNTEAFF TGTGCCAGCACCGTCGGCGGGGTGAACACTGAAGCTTTCTTT NA TRBJ1-1 TRBV27 many
CASRPIGRRDVGDTQYF TGTGCCAGCAGACCCATCGGAAGGAGGGATGTAGGAGATACGCAGTATTTT NA TRBJ2-3 TRBV11-2 many
CASRAQGYTGELFF TGTGCCAGCAGAGCACAGGGGTACACCGGGGAGCTGTTTTTT TRBD1 TRBJ2-2 TRBV2 many
CSAALVGYEQYF TGCAGTGCTGCGTTAGTCGGGTACGAGCAGTACTTC NA TRBJ2-7 TRBV20-1 many
CARGGQGAGYGYTF TGTGCCAGGGGGGGACAGGGGGCCGGCTATGGCTACACCTTC TRBD1 TRBJ1-2 TRBV6-1 many
CASSLSSWGTDTQYF TGTGCCAGCAGCTTATCTAGCTGGGGCACAGATACGCAGTATTTT NA TRBJ2-3 TRBV11-3 many
CASRPRQDNYNEQFF TGTGCCAGCAGACCAAGACAGGACAACTACAATGAGCAGTTCTTC NA TRBJ2-1 TRBV3-1 many
CASSLSGDRYNEQFF TGTGCCAGCAGCTTATCTGGGGACCGCTACAATGAGCAGTTCTTC NA TRBJ2-1 TRBV7-2 many
CASSAATSGRWNIQYF TGTGCCAGCAGCGCCGCAACTAGCGGGAGATGGAACATTCAGTACTTC TRBD2 TRBJ2-4 TRBV11-2 NA
CAWSGQGYQPQHF TGTGCCTGGAGCGGACAGGGGTATCAGCCCCAGCATTTT TRBD1 TRBJ1-5 TRBV30 many
CASSHRDRAGYTF TGTGCCAGCAGCCACCGGGACAGGGCTGGCTACACCTTC TRBD1 TRBJ1-2 TRBV13 many
CASSPGAYNQPQHF TGTGCCAGCTCACCAGGGGCTTATAATCAGCCCCAGCATTTT NA TRBJ1-5 TRBV18 NA
CSATSGYYEQYF TGCAGCGCAACTAGCGGATACTACGAGCAGTACTTC TRBD2 TRBJ2-7 TRBV29-1 many
CASGLGLAVNEQFF TGTGCTAGTGGTTTGGGACTAGCGGTCAATGAGCAGTTCTTC TRBD2 TRBJ2-1 TRBV12-5 NA
CASSMLAGARDEQFF TGTGCCAGCAGCATGCTAGCGGGAGCTCGGGATGAGCAGTTCTTC TRBD2 TRBJ2-1 TRBV5-6 once
CASSTDGARGEKLFF TGTGCCAGCAGTACCGATGGGGCGCGCGGTGAAAAACTGTTTTTT NA TRBJ1-4 TRBV28 many
CSANLLSGSSVDTQYF TGCAGTGCTAATCTACTTAGCGGGAGTTCAGTAGATACGCAGTATTTT TRBD2 TRBJ2-3 TRBV20-1 medium-sized
CASTWGNRGEAFF TGTGCCAGCACTTGGGGCAACCGGGGTGAAGCTTTCTTT NA TRBJ1-1 TRBV12-3/TRBV12-4 NA
CASRAELSGYTEAFF TGTGCCAGCAGGGCCGAACTTTCAGGGTACACTGAAGCTTTCTTT NA TRBJ1-1 TRBV2 many
CASSGNLAGGNEQFF TGTGCCAGCAGTGGAAATCTAGCGGGAGGGAATGAGCAGTTCTTC TRBD2 TRBJ2-1 TRBV28 NA
CASSEEGAYEQYF TGTGCCAGCAGCGAGGAGGGAGCTTACGAGCAGTACTTC NA TRBJ2-7 TRBV27 NA
CASRDFNQETQYF TGTGCCAGCAGGGACTTTAACCAAGAGACCCAGTACTTC NA TRBJ2-5 TRBV12-3/TRBV12-4 many
CASSEMKSSYNEQFF TGTGCCAGCAGTGAAATGAAGAGCTCCTACAATGAGCAGTTCTTC NA TRBJ2-1 TRBV6-1 many
CASRVREWDQPQHF TGTGCCAGCAGAGTACGGGAGTGGGATCAGCCCCAGCATTTT NA TRBJ1-5 TRBV6-1 many
CASSLDKSGRTDTQYF TGCGCCAGCAGCTTGGACAAGAGCGGGAGAACAGATACGCAGTATTTT TRBD2 TRBJ2-3 TRBV5-1 many
CASSDRVAGGPRGQYF TGTGCCAGCAGTGATCGGGTGGCGGGAGGGCCTCGGGGGCAGTATTTT TRBD2 TRBJ2-3 TRBV27 many
CASGQGRETQYF TGTGCTAGCGGACAGGGTAGAGAGACCCAGTACTTC TRBD1 TRBJ2-5 TRBV7-7 many
CASSPGRDRGLEDTQYF TGTGCCAGCTCACCCGGTCGCGACAGGGGTTTGGAAGATACGCAGTATTTT TRBD1 TRBJ2-3 TRBV18 many
CASSYGGLAGANEQFF TGTGCCAGCAGTTACGGGGGACTAGCGGGAGCTAATGAGCAGTTCTTC TRBD2 TRBJ2-1 TRBV6-6 NA
CSASTGDSGNTIYF TGCAGCGCCTCGACGGGTGACTCTGGAAACACCATATATTTT NA TRBJ1-3 TRBV29-1 few
CSASVWGPRTDTQYF TGCAGTGCTAGTGTGTGGGGACCCCGCACAGATACGCAGTATTTT NA TRBJ2-3 TRBV20-1 NA
CAWSEGHSGNTIYF TGTGCCTGGAGTGAGGGACACTCTGGAAACACCATATATTTT NA TRBJ1-3 TRBV30 many
CASSSRAAHQETQYF TGCGCCAGCAGCTCCCGGGCCGCGCATCAAGAGACCCAGTACTTC NA TRBJ2-5 TRBV5-1 many
CASSPQGGELFF TGTGCCAGCAGTCCCCAGGGCGGGGAGCTGTTTTTT NA TRBJ2-2 TRBV6-2/TRBV6-3 many
CASSLGLGEGRRDTQYF TGTGCCAGCAGCTTAGGATTGGGGGAGGGCCGTAGAGATACGCAGTATTTT TRBD2 TRBJ2-3 TRBV11-2 many
CASSLIVRGLPSHEAGELFF TGTGCCAGCAGTTTAATAGTTAGGGGGTTGCCGAGTCATGAGGCCGGGGAGCTGTTTTTT NA TRBJ2-2 TRBV27 NA
CASSQGLAGAGELFF TGTGCCAGCAGCCAAGGACTAGCGGGGGCCGGGGAGCTGTTTTTT TRBD2 TRBJ2-2 TRBV3-1 many
CASTRGSGTEETQYF TGCGCCAGTACCAGGGGATCGGGGACGGAAGAGACCCAGTACTTC NA TRBJ2-5 TRBV5-1 few
CASGATYGYTF TGTGCCAGCGGGGCAACCTATGGCTACACCTTC NA TRBJ1-2 TRBV3-1 many
CASSQFSGGTEAFF TGTGCCAGCAGCCAGTTCTCGGGGGGAACTGAAGCTTTCTTT NA TRBJ1-1 TRBV3-1 NA
CASSLGGQGATDTQYF TGTGCCAGCAGCTTAGGCGGACAGGGCGCCACAGATACGCAGTATTTT TRBD1 TRBJ2-3 TRBV11-2 many
CASSGEGLAGSDTQYF TGTGCCAGCAGTGGAGAGGGACTAGCGGGTTCAGATACGCAGTATTTT TRBD2 TRBJ2-3 TRBV6-1 many
CASSREINSNQPQHF TGTGCCAGTAGCCGAGAGATTAATAGCAATCAGCCCCAGCATTTT NA TRBJ1-5 TRBV19 many